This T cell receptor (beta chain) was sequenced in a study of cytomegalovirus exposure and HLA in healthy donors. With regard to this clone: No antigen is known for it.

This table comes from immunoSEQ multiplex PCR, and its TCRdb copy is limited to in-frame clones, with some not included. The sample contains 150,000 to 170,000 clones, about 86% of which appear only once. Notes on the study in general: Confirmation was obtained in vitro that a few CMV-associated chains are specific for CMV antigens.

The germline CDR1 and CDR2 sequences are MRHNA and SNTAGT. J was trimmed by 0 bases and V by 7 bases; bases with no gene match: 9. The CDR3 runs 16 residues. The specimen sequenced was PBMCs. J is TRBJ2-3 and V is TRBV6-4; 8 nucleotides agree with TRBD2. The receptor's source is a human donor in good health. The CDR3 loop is CASTGQRGSSTDTQYF. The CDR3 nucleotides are TGTGCCAGCACCGGCCAGCGGGGGTCTAGCACAGATACGCAGTATTTT.